The 29 T cell receptor beta chains listed next were all sequenced from one sample in a study of beta chain features in type 1 diabetes. Overall study results and limits: Moderate yet significant TCRB CDR3 shortening was seen in Type 1 diabetes patients in all four CD4+ subsets.

Expressed TCRB transcripts got sequenced, as all isolated RNA was reverse transcribed. Profiled with immunoSEQ multiplex PCR; TCRdb holds only in-frame clones, not every one. Seen here are a few hundred thousand clones, around an eighth observed once, and the top ten hold approximately 0.015%. Their cognate antigens are unknown. The sequencing sample was made of naive CD4+ T cells from blood. These receptors came from a man aged 25 to 45 with type 1 diabetes.

The rearrangement uses TRBV5-1 and TRBJ2-5; TRBD2 agrees at 11 bases. V shed 2 bases and J 2 bases; nucleotides not matched to a gene: 5. This CDR3 is built from 16 residues. The germline V gene encodes CDR1 SGHRS and CDR2 YFSETQ. The CDR3, as DNA: TGCGCCAGCAGCTTACCGGGACTAGCGGTTCAAGAGACCCAGTACTTC. Residues: CASSLPGLAVQETQYF.

This clone was detected only a few times. The chain carries TRBV28 and TRBJ2-5; 9 bases align to TRBD2. CDR1 and CDR2 from the germline V gene are MDHEN and SYDVKM. The V segment lost 2 bases and the J segment 4 bases; nucleotides outside the gene matches: 11. The CDR3 loop spans 17 amino acids. The CDR3 here is CASSLVSGSDKGETQYF. CDR3 bases: TGTGCCAGCAGTTTAGTTAGCGGGAGCGATAAGGGAGAGACCCAGTACTTC.

V is TRBV6-5 and J is TRBJ2-3; 10 bases map to TRBD2. This CDR3 region has 16 residues. The V gene's germline CDR1 is MNHEY and CDR2 SVGAGI. J was trimmed by 1 base and V by 0 bases; bases with no gene match: 1. The CDR3 nucleotides read TGTGCCAGCAGTTACTCGAGCGGGAGGGGCACAGATACGCAGTATTTT. Translated: CASSYSSGRGTDTQYF.

This chain joins TRBV10-3 and TRBJ2-7, with D perhaps matching TRBD1 (5 bases). Trimming shortened V by 3 bases and J by 6 bases, and 18 bases separated the two germline ends. The CDR3 covers 15 residues. Germline CDR1 and CDR2: ENHRY and SYGVKD. The CDR3 sequence is CAISDVQGHPAEQYF. The CDR3 nucleotides read TGTGCCATCAGTGACGTCCAGGGCCACCCGGCCGAGCAGTACTTC.

This clone turned up a few times. The gene calls are TRBV9 and TRBJ2-7; 9 nucleotides align to TRBD1. Trimming took 3 bases from V and 3 from J; bases not matched to a gene: 7. There are 15 residues in the CDR3. Germline V gene sequence: CDR1 SGDLS, CDR2 YYNGEE. The CDR3 DNA reads TGTGCCAGCAGCGGCACCGGGACAGGGATCTACGAGCAGTACTTC. Translated, it gives CASSGTGTGIYEQYF.

V usage is TRBV11-2 and J usage is TRBJ2-1; TRBD2 agrees at 9 bases. The CDR3 is made up of 15 amino acids. V gave up 0 bases and J gave up 7 bases; unmatched junction bases: 4. CDR1 and CDR2 from the germline V gene are SGHAT and FQNNGV. CDR3 sequence (DNA): TGTGCCAGCAGCTTAGAGCCAGCGGGAGGAAATGAGCAGTTCTTC. Its protein product is CASSLEPAGGNEQFF.

This clone came up a few times. J is TRBJ2-1 and V is TRBV7-3, with 9 bases identical to TRBD2. Germline CDR1 and CDR2: SGHTA and FQGTGA. The CDR3 consists of 15 residues. J lost 4 bases, V lost 5 bases, and 6 bases had no gene match. In DNA form, the CDR3 reads TGTGCCAGCAGCGCAACTAGCGGGCTATACAATGAGCAGTTCTTC. This translates into CASSATSGLYNEQFF.

The V call is TRBV28, the J call TRBJ1-1; tentative D call: TRBD1 (5 bases). The ends were cut back, 3 bases at V and 1 base at J, with 12 bases in the middle. The CDR3 runs 15 residues. Germline CDR1 and CDR2: MDHEN and SYDVKM. The CDR3 region has the DNA TGTGCCAGCAGTTTTGGGACTGGGTGGAACACTGAAGCTTTCTTT. Protein product: CASSFGTGWNTEAFF.

The chain uses TRBV7-9 and TRBJ1-1; unclear D gene. The V gene's germline CDR1 is SEHNR and CDR2 FQNEAQ (reference sequence). Trimming removed 1 base from V and 4 bases from J, with 4 bases in between. The CDR3 spans 12 residues. The chain's CDR3 is CASSLVSTEAFF. The CDR3 nucleotides are TGTGCCAGCAGCTTAGTCAGCACTGAAGCTTTCTTT.

The chain carries TRBV7-9 and TRBJ1-1; D not resolved. Germline CDR1 and CDR2: SEHNR and FQNEAQ (reference sequence). There are 15 residues in the CDR3. Trimming cost V 2 bases and J 3 bases, with 13 bases left between them. DNA for the CDR3: TGTGCCAGCAGCTTAATGAGTTGGCGGGACACTGAAGCTTTCTTT. This encodes CASSLMSWRDTEAFF.

This clone showed up just a few times. Other nucleotide sequences from this sample produce the same CDR3. The chain employs TRBV9 and TRBJ2-1; 8 bases map to TRBD2. CDR3 size: 14 residues. The V segment lost 4 bases and the J segment 3 bases; nucleotides outside the gene matches: 3. CDR1 and CDR2 (germline): SGDLS, YYNGEE. Written as DNA, the CDR3 is TGTGCCAGCAGCCCCAGCGGGAGCTACAATGAGCAGTTCTTC. Translation: CASSPSGSYNEQFF.

The CDR3 spells CASSRGTEMSYLGNEQFF. The CDR3 coding sequence is TGTGCCAGCTCACGCGGGACAGAGATGAGTTATCTCGGAAATGAGCAGTTCTTC. The V gene is TRBV18, the J gene TRBJ2-1; a weak D match, TRBD1 (7 bases). The germline V and J ends were trimmed by 4 bases and 7 bases, with 26 bases remaining between them. Germline assignment: CDR1 KGHSH and CDR2 LQKENI. The CDR3 loop spans 18 amino acids.

To note about this clone: This CDR3 is also generated by other DNA sequences in the sample. The chain combines TRBV9 with TRBJ2-5, with TRBD2 identical over 9 bases. Germline-derived CDR1 and CDR2 are SGDLS and YYNGEE. The CDR3 loop spans 15 amino acids. Trimming removed 2 bases from V and 1 base from J; junction bases left unmatched: 3. DNA for the CDR3: TGTGCCAGCAGCGTTGCGGGAGGGCTCCAAGAGACCCAGTACTTC. Encoded protein: CASSVAGGLQETQYF. Together with reference TRBV9 and TRBJ2-5, the CDR3 gives the full variable domain: DSGVTQTPKHLITATGQRVTLRCSPRSGDLSVYWYQQSLDQGLQFLIQYYNGEERAKGNILERFSAQQFPDLHSELNLSSLELGDSALYFCASSVAGGLQETQYFGPGTRLLVL.

The V and J genes are TRBV7-9 and TRBJ1-1, with 8 bases matching TRBD1. From germline, CDR1 is SEHNR and CDR2 FQNEAQ (reference sequence). This CDR3 is built from 14 residues. With 0 bases clipped from V and 10 bases from J, the junction kept 7 bases outside the gene matches. The DNA for the CDR3 is TGTGCCAGCAGCTTAGCGTTGGACAGGGAGGCAGCTTTCTTT. Translated, it gives CASSLALDREAAFF.

The CDR3 DNA is TGTGCCAGCAGCTTAGTTGAGTTACCCACAGATACGCAGTATTTT. Translation: CASSLVELPTDTQYF. The chain recombines TRBV7-2 with TRBJ2-3; D call uncertain. The V and J ends lost 1 base and 2 bases respectively, with 10 bases between them. The CDR3 length is 15 residues. The germline V gene encodes CDR1 SGHTA and CDR2 FQGNSA.

CDR3 sequence reads: CATSKSRTGTRDEQYF. The DNA for the CDR3 is TGTGCCACCAGCAAATCTCGCACAGGGACCAGGGACGAGCAGTACTTC. The V gene is TRBV15, the J gene TRBJ2-7, with D tentatively TRBD1 (6 bases). V shed 4 bases and J shed 5 bases, with 21 bases lying between them. The CDR3 consists of 16 residues. CDR1 and CDR2 from the germline V gene are LNHNV and YYDKDF (reference sequence).

This clone was observed at least ten times. V is TRBV23-1 and J is TRBJ1-4; D gene ambiguous. TRBV23-1 belongs to the ORF category, with a function that is uncertain. CDR3 size: 16 residues. Trimming took 1 base from V and 8 from J, leaving 17 bases between them. The chain's CDR3 is CASSQFLKGLAEKLFF. In DNA, the CDR3 is TGCGCCAGCAGTCAATTTCTCAAGGGTCTAGCGGAAAAACTGTTTTTT.

The CDR3 bases are TGTGCCAGCAGGTTGTACGAGCTTGGGGCCAATGAGCAGTTCTTC. It specifies CASRLYELGANEQFF. This chain connects TRBV5-6 to TRBJ2-1; a possible D gene is TRBD1 (5 bases). CDR1 is SGHDT and CDR2 is YYEEEE in the germline V gene. This CDR3 region has 15 residues. V lost 5 bases and J 6 bases, leaving 18 bases between the germline ends. Complete variable domain (other parts from reference TRBV5-6 and TRBJ2-1): DAGVTQSPTHLIKTRGQQVTLRCSPKSGHDTVSWYQQALGQGPQFIFQYYEEEERQRGNFPDRFSGHQFPNYSSELNVNALLLGDSALYLCASRLYELGANEQFFGPGTRLTVL.

The rearrangement uses TRBV2 and TRBJ1-2; D gene ambiguous. CDR1 SNHLY and CDR2 FYNNEI come from the germline V gene. V dropped 3 bases and J dropped 1 base, with 6 bases sitting between them. There are 13 residues in the CDR3. Here the CDR3 reads CASSERVNYGYTF. CDR3 bases: TGTGCCAGCAGTGAGAGGGTTAACTATGGCTACACCTTC.

This clone appeared a few times. The chain combines TRBV9 with TRBJ1-1; D is unclear. The CDR3 extends over 13 amino acids. V lost 4 bases and J lost 0, with 7 bases in between. Germline V gene lookup returns CDR1 SGDLS and CDR2 YYNGEE. The CDR3 region is CASSRRMNTEAFF. The CDR3 coding sequence is TGTGCCAGCAGCCGCAGAATGAACACTGAAGCTTTCTTT.

The rearrangement joins TRBV30 to TRBJ2-3, with D possibly being TRBD2 (5 bases). The CDR3 extends over 12 amino acids. CDR1 and CDR2 (germline): GTSNPN, SVGIG (reference sequence). Between the trimmed V and J ends, which lost 4 bases and 5 bases, there was a span of 10 bases. The CDR3 reads CAWTAGGDTQYF. The CDR3 nucleotides are TGTGCCTGGACCGCTGGAGGAGATACGCAGTATTTT.

The J gene is TRBJ2-1, the V gene TRBV7-2; D is possibly TRBD2 (5 bases). The V gene lost 3 bases and the J gene lost 10 bases, with 10 bases spanning the gap. CDR3 length: 12 residues. Germline CDR1 is SGHTA and CDR2 is FQGNSA. The CDR3 DNA sequence: TGTGCCAGCAGCTTTCTGACGGGGGAGCAGTTCTTC. Its protein product is CASSFLTGEQFF.

This clone was detected a few times. This chain joins TRBV28 and TRBJ2-1; TRBD2 matches 7 bases. The CDR3 has 15 amino acids. The V gene's germline CDR1 is MDHEN and CDR2 SYDVKM. Trimming took 1 base from V and 0 from J; bases not matched to a gene: 0. The CDR3 region is CASSLSGGSYNEQFF. DNA for the CDR3: TGTGCCAGCAGTTTATCGGGAGGCTCCTACAATGAGCAGTTCTTC.

This clone was seen more than once but under ten times. The V call is TRBV30, the J call TRBJ2-1; TRBD2 matches 13 bases. Germline-derived CDR1 and CDR2 are GTSNPN and SVGIG (reference sequence). Unmatched junction bases numbered 5, after V lost 5 bases and J lost 10 bases. The CDR3 totals 13 residues. The CDR3 region has the DNA TGTGCCTGGGGGACTAGCGGGACAAGGGAGCAGTTCTTC. Translation: CAWGTSGTREQFF.

This chain connects TRBV5-4 to TRBJ1-2, with D possibly matching TRBD1 (6 bases). Germline V gene data show CDR1 as SGHNT and CDR2 as YYREEE (reference sequence). This CDR3 has 14 amino acids. V lost 1 base to trimming and J lost 2 bases, with 9 bases between them. The CDR3 here is CASSLQGLNYGYTF. The CDR3 nucleotides are TGTGCCAGCAGCTTGCAGGGGCTGAACTATGGCTACACCTTC.

This clone has just a few counts. The chain uses TRBV28 and TRBJ1-1; the match to TRBD1 covers 7 bases. V lost 10 bases and J lost 0; bases outside the gene matches: 5. This CDR3 contains 13 residues. Germline V gene data show CDR1 as MDHEN and CDR2 as SYDVKM. CDR3: CATDREMNTEAFF. CDR3 nucleotides: TGTGCCACCGACAGGGAGATGAACACTGAAGCTTTCTTT.

The rearrangement joins TRBV19 to TRBJ2-6; 7 nucleotides agree with TRBD1. Per germline, CDR1 LNHDA and CDR2 SQIVND (reference sequence). Losses at the gene ends were 6 bases for V and 2 bases for J; bases not matched to a gene: 4. The CDR3 covers 15 residues. The CDR3 DNA reads TGTGCCAGTAGACCCGACAGGGCTGGGGCCAACGTCCTGACTTTC. Its protein is CASRPDRAGANVLTF.

The rearrangement joins TRBV4-3 to TRBJ2-3; 14 bases are a match to TRBD2. Germline CDR1 LGHNA, CDR2 YSLEER. Trimming took 1 base from V and 10 from J; bases not matched to a gene: 7. This CDR3 contains 16 residues. The CDR3 nucleotides read TGCGCCAGCAGCCAAGGGACTAGCGGGAGGTCTCAGGCGCAGTATTTT. This codes for CASSQGTSGRSQAQYF.

The chain uses TRBV7-2 and TRBJ2-2; D is perhaps TRBD2 (5 bases). Looked up from germline, CDR1 is SGHTA and CDR2 is FQGNSA. The length of the CDR3 is 13 residues. V dropped 6 bases and J dropped 6 bases, with 11 bases sitting between them. The CDR3 loop reads CASSWRRAGELFF. Here the CDR3 DNA reads TGTGCCAGCAGTTGGCGGCGGGCCGGGGAGCTGTTTTTT. Supplemented by reference TRBV7-2 and TRBJ2-2, the full variable domain reads GAGVSQSPSNKVTEKGKDVELRCDPISGHTALYWYRQSLGQGLEFLIYFQGNSAPDKSGLPSDRFSAERTGGSVSTLTIQRTQQEDSAVYLCASSWRRAGELFFGEGSRLTVL.